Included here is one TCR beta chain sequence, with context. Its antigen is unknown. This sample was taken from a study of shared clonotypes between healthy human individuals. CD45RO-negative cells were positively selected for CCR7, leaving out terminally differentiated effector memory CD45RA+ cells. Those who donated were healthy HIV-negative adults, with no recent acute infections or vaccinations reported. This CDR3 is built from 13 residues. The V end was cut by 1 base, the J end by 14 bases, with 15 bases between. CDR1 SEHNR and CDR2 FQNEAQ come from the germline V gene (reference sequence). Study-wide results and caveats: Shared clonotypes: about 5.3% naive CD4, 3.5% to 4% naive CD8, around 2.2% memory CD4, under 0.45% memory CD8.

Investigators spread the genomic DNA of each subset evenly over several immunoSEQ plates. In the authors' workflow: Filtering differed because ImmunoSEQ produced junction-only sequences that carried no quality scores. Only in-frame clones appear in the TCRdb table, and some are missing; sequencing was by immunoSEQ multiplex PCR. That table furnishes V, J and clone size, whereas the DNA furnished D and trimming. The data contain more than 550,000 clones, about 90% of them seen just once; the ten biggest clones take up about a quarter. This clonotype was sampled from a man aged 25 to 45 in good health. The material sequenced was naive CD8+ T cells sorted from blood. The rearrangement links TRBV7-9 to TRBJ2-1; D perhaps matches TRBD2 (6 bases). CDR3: CASSLGARDLEFF. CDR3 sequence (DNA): TGTGCCAGCAGCTTAGGAGCCCGGGACTTAGAGTTCTTC.